This entry lists 8 T cell receptor beta chains sequenced from one sample in a study of post-analysis software for immune sequencing data. Study conclusions and caveats: Controls had lower frequencies than patients of about 5 TRBV segments, which included TRBV5-6, TRBV5-1 and TRBV20-1.

Unique molecular identifiers were built into the TCR beta cDNA libraries. TCRdb called the PCR reads again in MiXCR, with one record for every CDR3 protein. The table lists 750,000 to 950,000 distinct CDR3 sequences, roughly 50% of them singletons. These receptors have no known antigen. Sequenced: blood. These TCRs come from a girl under 18 with multiple sclerosis.

This clonotype was counted between two and nine times. In DNA form, the CDR3 reads TGTGCCAGCAGCCCCTTGGCGGTGGCGGGGGCCAACACCGGGGAGCTGTTTTTT. Protein sequence: CASSPLAVAGANTGELFF. The chain carries TRBV9 and TRBJ2-2, with D possibly TRBD2 on 7 matching bases. There are 18 residues in the CDR3. Germline-derived CDR1 and CDR2 are SGDLS and YYNGEE. Trimming shortened V by 4 bases and J by 2 bases, and 21 bases separated the two germline ends.

This CDR3 is CASSQFLAGGFGEQFF. The CDR3 DNA is TGTGCCAGCAGCCAATTCCTAGCGGGCGGGTTCGGTGAGCAGTTCTTC. The V call is TRBV3-1, the J call TRBJ2-1; TRBD2 agrees at 8 bases. Germline assignment: CDR1 LGHDT and CDR2 YNNKEL (reference sequence). This CDR3 spans 16 amino acids. The trim removed 2 bases at V and 9 bases at J, leaving 12 bases unmatched.

V is TRBV9 and J is TRBJ2-1; 8 bases agree with TRBD2. The junction had 18 bases not matched to a gene; V was cut back by 4 bases and J by 9 bases. From germline, CDR1 is SGDLS and CDR2 YYNGEE. This CDR3 has 17 amino acids. This chain's CDR3 is CASSTRLEQREWGEQFF. Written as DNA, the CDR3 is TGTGCCAGCAGCACCCGGTTGGAACAGCGGGAGTGGGGTGAGCAGTTCTTC.

This clonotype was recorded once. The chain is built from TRBV7-6 and TRBJ1-2; D perhaps matches TRBD1 (6 bases). The germline gives CDR1 SGHVS, CDR2 FNYEAQ. This CDR3 region has 17 residues. V was pared by 5 bases and J by 6 bases, with 25 bases between. CDR3 sequence: CASSPGHYSRAYDGYTF. The CDR3 nucleotides read TGTGCCAGCAGCCCGGGACACTACTCACGGGCATATGATGGCTACACCTTC.

The chain combines TRBV29-1 with TRBJ2-1, with 8 nucleotides matching TRBD1. After removal of 4 bases from V and 6 bases from J, the junction contained 8 bases not matched to a gene. Germline assignment: CDR1 SQVTM and CDR2 ANQGSEA. The CDR3 is 14 residues long. For the CDR3, the DNA is TGCAGCGTTGTAAGACAGGGGTACGGCAATGAGCAGTTCTTC. Amino acids: CSVVRQGYGNEQFF.

The chain has TRBV4-1 and TRBJ2-7, with 14 bases matching TRBD2. Germline values: CDR1 MGHRA, CDR2 YSYEKL. Unmatched junction bases numbered 2, after V lost 3 bases and J lost 4 bases. The CDR3 sequence is 15 residues long. The CDR3 coding sequence is TGCGCCAGCAGCCAGGGACTAGCGGGGGTATACGAGCAGTACTTC. Its protein product is CASSQGLAGVYEQYF.

V is TRBV6-4 and J is TRBJ2-6; perhaps TRBD1 as D (5 bases). Trimming took 6 bases from V and 3 from J, leaving 9 bases between them. The CDR3 has 14 residues. Germline V gene lookup returns CDR1 MRHNA and CDR2 SNTAGT. The CDR3 bases are TGTGCCAGCAGCGCAGGGTTTGGGGCCAACGTCCTGACTTTC. This translates into CASSAGFGANVLTF.

A word on this clonotype: Its ends do not fully match the called genes, so a read error is possible. The V call is TRBV6-6, the J call TRBJ2-5; possibly TRBD1 for D (8 bases). Germline CDR1 and CDR2: MNHNY and SVGAGI (reference sequence). The CDR3 has 13 amino acids. The CDR3 loop is CASNDRGGKTQYF. For the CDR3, the DNA is TGTGCTAGCAATGACAGGGGAGGGAAGACCCAGTACTTC.